The 6 T cell receptor beta chains presented below share a single source sample, sequenced in a study of OX40 agonist ivuxolimab in advanced cancers. Some clones are missing from TCRdb's copy, which holds only in-frame ones; the method was immunoSEQ multiplex PCR. The sample has nearly 85,000 clones; around 78% are singletons. The sequencing used CD4+ or CD8+ T cells sorted from blood, collected in a trial of the OX40 agonist ivuxolimab. These receptors came from an adult with an advanced solid tumor such as melanoma, head and neck, liver or kidney cancer.

The chain is built from TRBV6-5 and TRBJ2-7; 16 bases are shared with TRBD2. Germline V CDR1 and CDR2: MNHEY, SVGAGI. The CDR3 is 15 amino acids. V lost 5 bases, J lost 7 bases, and 5 bases stayed unmatched. Here the CDR3 DNA reads TGTGCCAGCAGTCCGGGACTAGCGGGGGGGCTTGAGCAGTACTTC. Protein: CASSPGLAGGLEQYF.

The chain has TRBV10-3 and TRBJ1-1; a possible D gene is TRBD1 (6 bases). From germline, CDR1 is ENHRY and CDR2 SYGVKD. CDR3 length equals 13 residues. The ends were cut back, 7 bases at V and 7 bases at J, with 16 bases in the middle. The CDR3 DNA follows: TGTGCCATCACGAACAGGGAAGGTGATGAAGCTTTCTTT. The encoded protein is CAITNREGDEAFF.

The V and J genes are TRBV27 and TRBJ2-5; 10 bases are a match to TRBD1. The CDR3 has 16 amino acids. Germline CDR1 reads MNHEY; CDR2 reads SMNVEV (reference sequence). The junction had 8 bases not matched to a gene; V was cut back by 6 bases and J by 1 base. The CDR3 region has the DNA TGTGCCAGCAGGGGGGGACAGGGGATCTTCCAAGAGACCCAGTACTTC. Residues: CASRGGQGIFQETQYF.

The chain carries TRBV18 and TRBJ2-5; weak D call: TRBD2 (6 bases). CDR3 length equals 12 residues. V was pared by 5 bases and J by 5 bases, with 9 bases between. Germline CDR1 KGHSH, CDR2 LQKENI. CDR3 protein: CASSTREETQYF. The DNA of the CDR3 is TGTGCCAGCTCAACCCGGGAGGAGACCCAGTACTTC.

The chain couples TRBV18 to TRBJ2-7, with D perhaps TRBD1 (6 bases). Germline CDR1 is KGHSH and CDR2 is LQKENI. V lost 3 bases and J lost 4, with 7 bases in between. The CDR3 spans 12 residues. Here the CDR3 DNA reads TGTGCCAGCTCACCGGGACAATACGAGCAGTACTTC. Its protein product is CASSPGQYEQYF.

V gene TRBV11-2 combines with J gene TRBJ2-5; possible D gene TRBD2, 6 bases. Germline V gives CDR1 SGHAT, CDR2 FQNNGV. The CDR3 extends over 16 amino acids. V lost 6 bases to trimming and J lost 5 bases, with 22 bases between them. In nucleotides, the CDR3 is TGTGCCAGCAGGGCACCGTTCGGGACTCTTCGTGAGACCCAGTACTTC. Its protein is CASRAPFGTLRETQYF.